This is a list of T cell receptor beta chains from one sample in a study of blood T cell repertoires in COVID-19. Only in-frame clones appear in the TCRdb table, and some are missing; sequencing was by immunoSEQ multiplex PCR. The sample lists approximately 340,000 clones, around 82% occurring once. Sequencing used peripheral blood. The source of these receptors is a man aged 25 to 40 with active or convalescent COVID-19. The CDR3 runs from the conserved cysteine through the conserved F or W. D genes are given only for firm matches. Clone size is shown for a subset of rows, as once, few, many or a class of expanded clone.

clone_size	v_call	j_call	d_call	cdr3_aa	cdr3_nt
-	TRBV28	TRBJ1-5	-	CASSTGNQPQHF	TGTGCCAGCAGTACCGGGAATCAGCCCCAGCATTTT
-	TRBV7-2	TRBJ2-3	TRBD1	CASSLAGGDTQYF	TGTGCCAGCAGCTTAGCAGGGGGCGATACGCAGTATTTT
-	TRBV3-1/TRBV3-2	TRBJ2-5	TRBD2	CASSQLKASGLQETQYF	TGTGCCAGCAGCCAGTTAAAGGCTAGCGGCCTTCAAGAGACCCAGTACTTC
once	TRBV28	TRBJ2-1	-	CATRKKGVHRSYNEQFF	TGTGCCACCCGCAAGAAGGGAGTGCACCGTTCCTACAATGAGCAGTTCTTC
-	TRBV28	TRBJ2-7	-	CASSRYRAQYF	TGTGCCAGCAGTCGGTACAGGGCTCAGTACTTC
-	TRBV6-1	TRBJ2-7	-	CASSEIGDSYEQYF	TGTGCCAGCAGTGAAATTGGAGACTCCTACGAGCAGTACTTC
-	TRBV12-3/TRBV12-4	TRBJ2-5	-	CASSGTGGTQYF	TGTGCCAGCAGTGGGACCGGGGGGACCCAGTACTTC
-	TRBV19	TRBJ2-7	-	CASGAADSFSYEQYF	TGTGCCAGTGGAGCGGCCGACTCCTTTTCCTACGAGCAGTACTTC
-	TRBV7-7	TRBJ2-3	TRBD2	CASSRGTSETDTQYF	TGTGCCAGCAGCAGGGGGACTAGCGAAACAGATACGCAGTATTTT
-	TRBV19	TRBJ2-7	-	CASSPIRGNEQYF	TGTGCCAGTAGTCCGATAAGAGGAAACGAGCAGTACTTC
few	TRBV4-1	TRBJ2-7	-	CASSLRTVGYEQYF	TGCGCCAGCAGCCTTCGGACAGTCGGCTACGAGCAGTACTTC
once	TRBV28	TRBJ2-2	TRBD2	CASSLWATSGSYGTGELFF	TGTGCCAGCAGTTTATGGGCGACTAGCGGGAGCTACGGCACCGGGGAGCTGTTTTTT
once	TRBV21-1	TRBJ1-4	-	CASSSRSGGNEKLFF	TGTGCCAGCAGCAGCAGATCGGGGGGGAATGAAAAACTGTTTTTT
once	TRBV19	TRBJ2-1	TRBD1	CASSGGQKRFF	TGTGCCAGTAGTGGGGGACAGAAAAGGTTCTTC
-	TRBV12-3/TRBV12-4	TRBJ2-2	-	CASSFSTSGSLFF	TGTGCCAGCAGTTTTTCCACTTCAGGGTCGCTGTTTTTT
-	TRBV29-1	TRBJ1-1	-	CSVGRMNTEAFF	TGCAGCGTTGGGAGGATGAACACTGAAGCTTTCTTT
-	TRBV11-1	TRBJ2-7	TRBD2	CASSASGRAGGEQYF	TGTGCCAGCAGCGCCAGCGGGAGGGCCGGGGGCGAGCAGTACTTC
-	TRBV6-5	TRBJ1-5	-	CATNRGGSNQPQHF	TGTGCCACTAACCGGGGGGGTAGCAATCAGCCCCAGCATTTT
once	TRBV7-3	TRBJ2-3	TRBD2	CASSLSSGSTDTQYF	TGTGCCAGCAGCTTATCTAGCGGAAGCACAGATACGCAGTATTTT
-	TRBV19	TRBJ2-7	TRBD2	CASSMGTSVYEQYF	TGTGCCAGTAGTATGGGGACTAGCGTCTACGAGCAGTACTTC
once	TRBV9	TRBJ1-3	TRBD1	CASSGRPDREARNTIYF	TGTGCCAGCAGTGGAAGGCCCGACAGGGAAGCGAGAAACACCATATATTTT
-	TRBV4-2	TRBJ2-3	-	CASSQAASPTDTQYF	TGTGCCAGCAGCCAAGCGGCTAGTCCCACAGATACGCAGTATTTT
once	TRBV7-3	TRBJ2-3	TRBD2	CASSTGSGGGDTQYF	TGTGCCAGCAGCACCGGAAGCGGGGGCGGGGATACGCAGTATTTT
-	TRBV4-2	TRBJ2-7	TRBD1	CASSHGTGSYEQYF	TGTGCCAGCAGCCACGGGACAGGGTCTTACGAGCAGTACTTC
-	TRBV18	TRBJ1-6	-	CASSLGHRGLHF	TGTGCCAGCTCACTGGGCCACCGTGGCCTCCACTTT
-	TRBV6-5	TRBJ2-4	-	CASSQKNIQYF	TGTGCCAGCAGCCAAAAAAACATTCAGTACTTC
-	TRBV4-1	TRBJ2-7	-	CASSHPFSRQTYEQYF	TGCGCCAGCAGCCACCCATTCTCGAGACAAACCTACGAGCAGTACTTC
-	TRBV11-3	TRBJ2-7	TRBD2	CASSLGGRAYEQYF	TGTGCCAGCAGCTTAGGCGGGAGGGCCTACGAGCAGTACTTC
-	TRBV6-5	TRBJ2-3	-	CASSLTAAGDTQYF	TGTGCCAGCAGTTTGACAGCCGCGGGGGATACGCAGTATTTT
-	TRBV7-9	TRBJ2-7	TRBD1	CASSLRTGGLDEQYF	TGTGCCAGCAGCTTAAGGACAGGGGGTCTGGACGAGCAGTACTTC
-	TRBV4-1	TRBJ2-7	TRBD1	CASSRGTGGSYEQYF	TGCGCCAGCAGCCGAGGGACAGGGGGATCGTACGAGCAGTACTTC
-	TRBV5-1	TRBJ2-3	-	CASSLAGGPADTQYF	TGCGCCAGCAGCTTGGCCGGGGGGCCCGCAGATACGCAGTATTTT
-	TRBV9	TRBJ2-7	-	CASRKECWRGVYEQYF	TGTGCCAGCAGAAAAGAATGTTGGCGGGGCGTATACGAGCAGTACTTC
-	TRBV7-9	TRBJ1-6	TRBD1	CASSLAGTGGISPLHF	TGTGCCAGCAGCTTAGCCGGGACAGGGGGAATTTCACCCCTCCACTTT
-	TRBV5-6	TRBJ2-2	-	CASSLWFSGVAGELFF	TGTGCCAGCAGCTTGTGGTTCTCGGGAGTTGCCGGGGAGCTGTTTTTT
-	TRBV12-3/TRBV12-4	TRBJ2-5	-	CASTGDFGAQYF	TGTGCCAGCACCGGGGACTTTGGGGCCCAGTACTTC
-	TRBV25-1	TRBJ1-4	TRBD1	CASRPDRGREKLFF	TGTGCCAGCAGGCCCGACAGGGGGAGGGAAAAACTGTTTTTT
-	TRBV15	TRBJ2-1	TRBD2	CATSRTLAGGPNEQFF	TGTGCCACCAGCAGAACCTTAGCGGGAGGGCCGAATGAGCAGTTCTTC
-	TRBV9	TRBJ2-5	TRBD2	CASSLLAGGRKETQYF	TGTGCCAGCAGCTTACTAGCGGGGGGGAGGAAAGAGACCCAGTACTTC
-	TRBV5-1	TRBJ2-3	TRBD2	CASSAGLAGGPSTDTQYF	TGCGCCAGCAGCGCTGGACTAGCGGGGGGGCCGAGCACAGATACGCAGTATTTT
-	TRBV4-3	TRBJ1-4	TRBD1	CASSHGQGQLFF	TGCGCCAGCAGCCATGGACAGGGCCAACTGTTTTTT
-	TRBV5-8	TRBJ1-4	TRBD1	CASSRRSETGRNEKLFF	TGTGCCAGCAGCCGCCGTTCGGAGACAGGGAGGAATGAAAAACTGTTTTTT